A single sample is the source of the 23 T cell receptor beta chains below, sequenced in a study of blood T cell repertoires in COVID-19 (dated by TCRdb to 2018 to 2020). Library prep was done by the immunoSEQ multiplex PCR assay. Imported from immuneACCESS, the table was reduced by TCRdb to in-frame sequences with V and J called. These copies leave out some clones; in studies compared against another copy, an unresolved V gene accounts for under half, and the cause of the remainder is not known. For this sample the table gives about 280,000 clones, of which roughly 87% were detected only once. The ten largest clones add up to roughly 9% of the sample. Sequences were obtained from peripheral blood. The receptors here all came from a man aged 18 to 30 with active or convalescent COVID-19.

CDR3 protein: CASGQSLGRSYGYTF. For the CDR3, the DNA is TGTGCCAGCGGCCAATCCCTCGGGAGGAGCTATGGCTACACCTTC. V gene TRBV21-1 combines with J gene TRBJ1-2. TRBV21-1 is termed a pseudogene. This CDR3 spans 15 amino acids.

The chain couples TRBV18 to TRBJ2-3; TRBD1 matches 7 bases. Germline V gives CDR1 KGHSH, CDR2 LQKENI. The trim removed 6 bases at V and 6 bases at J, leaving 9 bases unmatched. The CDR3 runs 14 residues. CDR3 nucleotide sequence: TGTGCCAGCTCGCAGGACAGGTCGGCGGATACGCAGTATTTT. This translates into CASSQDRSADTQYF.

This clone was observed a handful of times. The rearrangement joins TRBV12-3 or TRBV12-4 to TRBJ1-2; D is perhaps TRBD1 (6 bases). V was clipped by 6 bases and J by 7 bases, with 15 bases between them. The CDR3 has 13 amino acids. The CDR3 coding sequence is TGTGCCAGCAGAGGAACAGGGACGAGTGGCTACACCTTC. Translated, it gives CASRGTGTSGYTF.

V is TRBV13 and J is TRBJ1-1, with 9 positions matching TRBD1. Germline loops: CDR1 PRHDT, CDR2 FYEKMQ (reference sequence). CDR3 length equals 14 residues. The ends lost 5 bases at V and 5 bases at J; junction bases unmatched: 6. The CDR3 is CASSGGTGRTEAFF. In DNA form, the CDR3 reads TGTGCCAGCAGCGGCGGGACAGGGAGAACTGAAGCTTTCTTT. The full variable domain, completed using reference TRBV13 and TRBJ1-1, is AAGVIQSPRHLIKEKRETATLKCYPIPRHDTVYWYQQGPGQDPQFLISFYEKMQSDKGSIPDRFSAQQFSDYHSELNMSSLELGDSALYFCASSGGTGRTEAFFGQGTRLTVV.

The chain is built from TRBV4-3 and TRBJ2-6, with D tentatively TRBD2 (5 bases). This CDR3 is 16 amino acids long. Trimming cost V 0 bases and J 1 base, with 7 bases left between them. Germline CDR1 LGHNA, CDR2 YSLEER. The CDR3 DNA reads TGCGCCAGCAGCCAAGATACGGGGTCTGGGGCCAACGTCCTGACTTTC. Translation: CASSQDTGSGANVLTF.

This chain connects TRBV15 to TRBJ2-7; possible D gene TRBD1, 6 bases. The CDR3 spans 16 residues. V lost 5 bases and J lost 5, with 22 bases in between. CDR1 LNHNV and CDR2 YYDKDF come from the germline V gene (reference sequence). CDR3 DNA: TGTGCCACCAGCTCCCTGACCGTGAGGGGGTTTAACGAGCAGTACTTC. Amino acids: CATSSLTVRGFNEQYF.

This chain connects TRBV5-6 to TRBJ1-2; D not certain. The V end was cut by 2 bases, the J end by 8 bases, with 13 bases between. The CDR3 runs 13 residues. Per the germline V gene, CDR1 is SGHDT and CDR2 is YYEEEE. The CDR3 loop is CASSLGGLGGYTF. The DNA of the CDR3 is TGTGCCAGCAGCTTAGGCGGGCTTGGGGGCTACACCTTC.

V usage is TRBV5-1 and J usage is TRBJ2-7; 9 bases fit TRBD1. The CDR3 consists of 14 residues. Germline V gene lookup returns CDR1 SGHRS and CDR2 YFSETQ. The J segment lost 4 bases and the V segment lost 4 bases, leaving 6 bases of the junction unmatched. CDR3 amino acids: CASSPWDRVYEQYF. The CDR3 bases are TGCGCCAGCAGCCCATGGGACAGGGTGTACGAGCAGTACTTC.

V usage is TRBV5-1 and J usage is TRBJ1-5; 10 bases are shared with TRBD1. CDR1 and CDR2 (germline): SGHRS, YFSETQ. The CDR3 runs to 14 residues. V gave up 4 bases and J gave up 6 bases; unmatched junction bases: 4. The CDR3 loop is CASSPGTGVQPQHF. The CDR3 DNA reads as TGCGCCAGCAGCCCCGGGACAGGGGTTCAGCCCCAGCATTTT.

The chain recombines TRBV5-1 with TRBJ1-2, with TRBD1 matching over 7 bases. Germline values: CDR1 SGHRS, CDR2 YFSETQ. V lost 4 bases to trimming and J lost 4 bases; unmatched junction nucleotides: 19. The CDR3 is 18 amino acids. The CDR3 protein is CASSQLSDGTDPSYGYTF. CDR3 in DNA: TGCGCCAGCAGCCAACTGTCAGACGGGACAGACCCTTCCTATGGCTACACCTTC.

The chain links TRBV4-1 to TRBJ2-7; tentatively, D is TRBD2 (5 bases). The CDR3 covers 16 residues. Germline CDR1 MGHRA, CDR2 YSYEKL. V lost 0 bases and J 6 bases, leaving 18 bases between the germline ends. The DNA of the CDR3 is TGCGCCAGCAGCCAAGATCCCGGTCCTAGCCGCTTCGAGCAGTACTTC. Protein sequence: CASSQDPGPSRFEQYF.

The chain uses TRBV29-1 and TRBJ1-2; a possible D gene is TRBD1 (6 bases). Trimming stripped 7 bases from V and 7 bases from J, with 19 bases between. Germline CDR1 and CDR2: SQVTM and ANQGSEA. The CDR3 runs 13 residues. CDR3 sequence reads: CSAGGGGESGYTF. The CDR3 nucleotides read TGCAGCGCCGGGGGCGGGGGCGAGTCTGGCTACACCTTC.

This rearrangement joins TRBV6-5 to TRBJ1-1, with D maybe TRBD1 (5 bases). The CDR3 runs 13 residues. CDR1 is MNHEY and CDR2 is SVGAGI in the germline V gene. Trimming shortened V by 4 bases and J by 1 base, and 7 bases separated the two germline ends. The CDR3 region is CASSFRGNTEAFF. For the CDR3, the DNA is TGTGCCAGCAGTTTTAGGGGGAACACTGAAGCTTTCTTT.

The chain is built from TRBV28 and TRBJ2-2; D gene ambiguous. Germline lookup yields CDR1 MDHEN and CDR2 SYDVKM. There are 13 residues in the CDR3. With 6 bases removed from V and 6 bases from J, the gap between germline ends came to 11 bases. CDR3 coding DNA: TGTGCCAGCAGCCCCGGTACTCCCGGGGAGCTGTTTTTT. Its translation is CASSPGTPGELFF.

This clone occurred a few times. The rearrangement links TRBV3-1 (or the pseudogene TRBV3-2) to TRBJ1-1; 7 bases align to TRBD1. V trimming: 1 base; J trimming: 9 bases; junction bases outside the gene matches: 11. Germline V gene data show CDR1 as LGHDT and CDR2 as YNNKEL (reference sequence). The CDR3 extends over 15 amino acids. CDR3 protein: CASSQAWKLDRQAFF. CDR3 bases: TGTGCCAGCAGCCAAGCCTGGAAACTGGACAGGCAAGCTTTCTTT.

The chain carries TRBV4-1 and TRBJ2-7; 9 nucleotides match TRBD2. The CDR3 loop spans 15 amino acids. Per germline, CDR1 MGHRA and CDR2 YSYEKL. The junction had 7 bases not matched to a gene; V was cut back by 4 bases and J by 3 bases. The chain's CDR3 is CASSPSGVSLYEQYF. In DNA, the CDR3 is TGCGCCAGCAGCCCTAGCGGGGTGTCACTCTACGAGCAGTACTTC.

This sequence joins TRBV25-1 and TRBJ2-7; D might be TRBD1 (6 bases). V lost 5 bases and J 2 bases, leaving 13 bases between the germline ends. The germline V gene has CDR1 MGHDK and CDR2 SYGVNS. The CDR3 covers 14 residues. Written as DNA, the CDR3 is TGTGCCAGCAGTCTCCCGGACAGTCCCTACGAGCAGTACTTC. This sequence encodes CASSLPDSPYEQYF.

The genes are TRBV9 and TRBJ2-2; unclear D gene. V was cut by 6 bases and J by 0 bases, with 6 bases left in between. CDR3 size: 13 residues. CDR1 is SGDLS, CDR2 YYNGEE, per germline. CDR3 nucleotide sequence: TGTGCCAGCAAGCCCTCGAACACCGGGGAGCTGTTTTTT. Translation gives CASKPSNTGELFF.

This chain links TRBV5-1 with TRBJ2-7; no firm D call. The CDR3 consists of 14 residues. CDR1 and CDR2 from the germline V gene are SGHRS and YFSETQ. Trimming cost V 0 bases and J 1 base, with 8 bases left between them. In DNA form, the CDR3 reads TGCGCCAGCAGCTTGGCGGGTGGGTCCTACGAGCAGTACTTC. Protein: CASSLAGGSYEQYF.

The chain carries TRBV5-6 and TRBJ2-7; 7 bases are shared with TRBD1. Germline trimming cut 1 base from V and 5 bases from J; bases unmatched to any gene: 9. The CDR3 has 15 amino acids. Germline V gives CDR1 SGHDT, CDR2 YYEEEE. The CDR3, as DNA: TGTGCCAGCAGCTTGCCCAGCCTACAGGGGAACGAGCAGTACTTC. It is translated as CASSLPSLQGNEQYF. Using reference TRBV5-6 and TRBJ2-7 for the parts outside the CDR3, the full variable domain is DAGVTQSPTHLIKTRGQQVTLRCSPKSGHDTVSWYQQALGQGPQFIFQYYEEEERQRGNFPDRFSGHQFPNYSSELNVNALLLGDSALYLCASSLPSLQGNEQYFGPGTRLTVT.

This chain uses TRBV15 with TRBJ2-3; TRBD2 aligns across 13 bases. CDR1 and CDR2 from the germline V gene are LNHNV and YYDKDF (reference sequence). Trimming at V came to 6 bases and at J to 2 bases, leaving 5 bases not matched to a gene. The CDR3 is 16 amino acids. CDR3 loop: CATRIGTSGATDTQYF. CDR3 DNA sequence: TGTGCCACCAGAATAGGGACTAGCGGGGCCACAGATACGCAGTATTTT.

The chain uses TRBV9 and TRBJ2-3; 7 bases align to TRBD1. J lost 5 bases, V lost 3 bases, and 3 bases had no gene match. Germline V gene sequence: CDR1 SGDLS, CDR2 YYNGEE. The CDR3 length is 13 residues. CDR3 DNA: TGTGCCAGCAGCGAGGGGGCGGTAGATACGCAGTATTTT. It is translated as CASSEGAVDTQYF.

The J gene is TRBJ1-2, the V gene TRBV5-6, with D possibly TRBD1 on 6 matching bases. The ends were cut back, 0 bases at V and 7 bases at J, with 7 bases in the middle. CDR3 length equals 12 residues. Germline-derived CDR1 and CDR2 are SGHDT and YYEEEE. The CDR3 loop reads CASSLDRAGYTF. Here the CDR3 DNA reads TGTGCCAGCAGCTTGGACAGGGCTGGCTACACCTTC.